The 10 T cell receptor beta chains below all came from one sample that was sequenced in a study of T cells in Graves' hyperthyroidism and ophthalmopathy (dated by TCRdb to between 2019 and 2020). The receptor library was made with multiplex PCR. Sequencing took place on an Illumina HiSeq 2000. Amplification of TCR beta CDR3 regions was carried out from RNA transcripts. For the first round of RT-PCR on the TCR CDR3, the HTBI primer set was used together with the Qiagen OneStep RT-PCR kit. TCRdb trimmed public reads at Q25 via fastp, called clones via MiXCR and kept in-frame beta chains. Under each unique CDR3 protein, matching rows form one entry showing the most common genes and DNA. In all, the sample holds more than 450,000 distinct CDR3 sequences, and about 14% of those were seen once. The biggest ten clones account for more than 11% of the sample. Input material: blood. These TCRs come from a woman between 40 and 50 years old with Graves' hyperthyroidism.

This clonotype was recorded a few times. The chain couples TRBV19 to TRBJ1-1, with 8 bases identical to TRBD1. After removal of 4 bases from V and 2 bases from J, the junction contained 9 bases not matched to a gene. Per germline, CDR1 LNHDA and CDR2 SQIVND (reference sequence). This CDR3 has 16 amino acids. The CDR3 loop is CASSTPKGQANTEAFF. The CDR3 coding sequence is TGTGCCAGTAGTACGCCTAAGGGACAGGCAAACACTGAAGCTTTCTTT.

This clonotype appeared many times. The chain has TRBV7-9 and TRBJ1-2; D not resolved. Trimming took off 5 bases at V and 7 bases at J, with 14 bases between the two ends. The CDR3 has 13 residues. CDR1 and CDR2 from the germline V gene are SEHNR and FQNEAQ (reference sequence). CDR3 DNA sequence: TGTGCCAGCAGCGAGACGGTCGAATCTGGCTACACCTTC. Amino acid sequence: CASSETVESGYTF.

Many counts were recorded for this clonotype. The genes are TRBV19 and TRBJ2-3; D is possibly TRBD1 (5 bases). The CDR3 contains 15 residues. Germline V gene lookup returns CDR1 LNHDA and CDR2 SQIVND (reference sequence). Trimming left V 1 base short and J 0 bases short, with 8 bases between. The CDR3 region has the DNA TGTGCCAGTAGTATAGGAGCAGGGAGCACAGATACGCAGTATTTT. The encoded protein is CASSIGAGSTDTQYF.

With regard to this clonotype: The conserved closing phenylalanine or tryptophan is absent in this CDR3, likely reflecting a read error. The genes are TRBV28 and TRBJ1-3; D remains ambiguous. Germline V gene sequence: CDR1 MDHEN, CDR2 SYDVKM. Trimming pared 1 base from V and 2 bases from J, leaving 0 bases between. The CDR3 is made up of 12 amino acids. CDR3 coding DNA: TGTGCCAGCAGTTTATCTGGAAACACCATATATCTT. Translating gives CASSLSGNTIYL.

The chain combines TRBV6-1 with TRBJ2-1, with 8 positions matching TRBD2. The CDR3 is made up of 11 amino acids. Germline lookup yields CDR1 MNHNS and CDR2 SASEGT. V shed 1 base and J 16 bases; nucleotides not matched to a gene: 3. The CDR3 nucleotides are TGTGCCAGCAGTGAAGGATTAGCGGGATTCTTC. Translation gives CASSEGLAGFF.

There are a few counts of this clonotype. The V and J genes are TRBV12-3 or TRBV12-4 and TRBJ1-4; a possible D gene is TRBD1 (5 bases). CDR3 length: 16 amino acids. Trimming removed 6 bases from V and 8 bases from J, with 22 bases in between. The CDR3 region is CASRQTRGSGEEKLFF. The CDR3 DNA reads TGTGCCAGCAGACAAACACGGGGGTCGGGTGAAGAAAAACTGTTTTTT.

This clonotype was counted many times. The chain recombines TRBV27 with TRBJ1-5; D is undetermined. Germline values: CDR1 MNHEY, CDR2 SMNVEV (reference sequence). CDR3 size: 13 residues. V was clipped by 2 bases and J by 2 bases, with 4 bases between them. CDR3 nucleotide sequence: TGTGCCAGCAGTTTAACAGGCAATCAGCCCCAGCATTTT. It is translated as CASSLTGNQPQHF.

A word on this clonotype: The germline gene is not matched at one end of the junction; a read error may be the cause. The chain recombines TRBV10-3 with TRBJ2-2, with D uncertain. This CDR3 has 12 amino acids. Germline loops: CDR1 ENHRY, CDR2 SYGVKD. CDR3 coding DNA: TGTGCCATCGGTGAGTGGGTCGGGGAGCTGTTTTTT. This sequence encodes CAIGEWVGELFF.

This clonotype has only a few counts. The chain is built from TRBV3-1 and TRBJ1-4; no definite D call. The CDR3 has 15 amino acids. Germline V gives CDR1 LGHDT, CDR2 YNNKEL (reference sequence). Trimming removed 4 bases at V and 8 bases at J, with 17 bases between. CDR3 loop: CASSRGGARLEKLFF. The CDR3 DNA reads TGTGCCAGCAGCCGAGGCGGAGCGAGGTTGGAAAAACTGTTTTTT.

This clonotype was recorded many times. This chain links TRBV20-1 with TRBJ2-5; D might be TRBD1 or TRBD2, each matching 5 bases. The CDR3 has 13 residues. Germline CDR1 is DFQATT and CDR2 is SNEGSKA (reference sequence). V was pared by 6 bases and J by 4 bases, with 15 bases between. This CDR3 is CSAWDPTAETQYF. DNA for the CDR3: TGCAGTGCCTGGGACCCAACTGCAGAGACCCAGTACTTC.